These 24 T cell receptor beta chains were sequenced from one sample in a study of glioma-infiltrating T cells after dendritic cell vaccination. Using immunoSEQ multiplex PCR, the repertoire was profiled, and TCRdb retains in-frame clones only, with some absent. This table has under 100,000 clones, more than 75% appearing once. The sample here was blood, taken before dendritic cell vaccination. These receptors were obtained from a human donor with glioblastoma.

The chain recombines TRBV7-2 with TRBJ1-2; 7 bases match TRBD1. Losses at the gene ends were 5 bases for V and 8 bases for J; bases not matched to a gene: 8. In germline, CDR1 is SGHTA, CDR2 FQGNSA. The CDR3 extends over 13 amino acids. The CDR3 DNA reads as TGTGCCAGCAGCAGAGACAGGGTATACGGCTACACCTTC. As protein: CASSRDRVYGYTF.

J is TRBJ1-1 and V is TRBV25-1, with 8 positions matching TRBD1. This CDR3 is 16 amino acids long. Per the germline V gene, CDR1 is MGHDK and CDR2 is SYGVNS. The V gene end was trimmed by 5 bases and the J gene end by 6 bases; junction bases not matched to a gene: 14. The CDR3 sequence: CASSLRSTGVHAEAFF. The CDR3 bases are TGTGCCAGCAGTCTCCGATCGACAGGGGTTCACGCTGAAGCTTTCTTT.

This rearrangement joins TRBV7-8 to TRBJ1-2; tentative D call: TRBD1 (6 bases). The germline gives CDR1 SGHVS, CDR2 FQNEAQ. The CDR3 is 15 amino acids. The V end lost 5 bases, the J end lost 0 bases, and 13 bases lay between the germline ends. CDR3 in DNA: TGTGCCAGCAGCATCCAGGGGCCAGCTAACTATGGCTACACCTTC. Its protein is CASSIQGPANYGYTF.

This chain joins TRBV2 and TRBJ1-2, with D possibly matching TRBD1 (6 bases). CDR1 and CDR2 from the germline V gene are SNHLY and FYNNEI. CDR3 length: 15 amino acids. Trimming cost V 4 bases and J 4 bases, with 16 bases left between them. The CDR3 DNA sequence: TGTGCCAGCAGTGCCGACAGGCAGAGGCTCTATGGCTACACCTTC. This translates into CASSADRQRLYGYTF.

The chain employs TRBV5-1 and TRBJ1-1, with D possibly matching TRBD1 (6 bases). V lost 0 bases to trimming and J lost 4 bases, with 16 bases between them. The CDR3 has 16 residues. Germline-derived CDR1 and CDR2 are SGHRS and YFSETQ. CDR3 sequence reads: CASSLEQGSWGTEAFF. The CDR3 nucleotides are TGCGCCAGCAGCTTGGAACAGGGATCGTGGGGCACTGAAGCTTTCTTT.

The chain is built from TRBV15 and TRBJ2-1, with D tentatively TRBD1 (5 bases). From germline, CDR1 is LNHNV and CDR2 YYDKDF (reference sequence). This CDR3 is 15 amino acids long. Trimming left V 1 base short and J 0 bases short, with 7 bases between. CDR3 nucleotide sequence: TGTGCCACCAGCAGAGGCACAGGCTCCTACAATGAGCAGTTCTTC. Translation gives CATSRGTGSYNEQFF.

The rearrangement uses TRBV6-6 and TRBJ2-5; the D gene is possibly TRBD2 (6 bases). The V gene lost 0 bases and the J gene lost 10 bases, with 15 bases spanning the gap. The CDR3 covers 14 residues. Germline lookup yields CDR1 MNHNY and CDR2 SVGAGI (reference sequence). CDR3 protein: CASSYSAGSPDQYF. The CDR3 bases are TGTGCCAGCAGTTACTCGGCGGGATCCCCGGACCAGTACTTC.

This clone was seen a single time. The chain has TRBV9 and TRBJ2-5, with 9 positions matching TRBD2. The CDR3 is 16 residues long. V gave up 0 bases and J gave up 1 base; unmatched junction bases: 4. The germline V gene encodes CDR1 SGDLS and CDR2 YYNGEE. CDR3 nucleotides: TGTGCCAGCAGCGTAGCGCAAGCGGGGGGCCAAGAGACCCAGTACTTC. Translated: CASSVAQAGGQETQYF.

V usage is TRBV6-1 and J usage is TRBJ2-1; 7 nucleotides line up with TRBD1. V dropped 6 bases and J dropped 7; count of bases not matched to a gene: 9. This CDR3 is built from 14 residues. CDR1 is MNHNS, CDR2 SASEGT, per germline. The CDR3 DNA reads as TGTGCCAGCAGCCACCCCCCAGGGGGTAATGAGCAGTTCTTC. Translation: CASSHPPGGNEQFF.

This clone has a handful of counts. The chain has TRBV2 and TRBJ1-4; TRBD1 might be the D (5 bases). CDR3 length equals 14 residues. Trimming removed 6 bases from V and 12 bases from J, with 20 bases in between. The germline CDR1 and CDR2 sequences are SNHLY and FYNNEI. CDR3 protein: CASSPGRGGPELFF. The CDR3 DNA follows: TGTGCCAGCAGCCCCGGGAGGGGAGGGCCAGAACTGTTTTTT.

V and J are TRBV7-9 and TRBJ2-7; 8 bases are a match to TRBD2. The V and J ends lost 0 bases and 5 bases, in that order; junction bases with no gene match: 6. Germline values: CDR1 SEHNR, CDR2 FQNEAQ (reference sequence). The CDR3 sequence is 15 residues long. This CDR3 is CASSLALGGGHEQYF. The CDR3 bases are TGTGCCAGCAGCTTAGCGCTGGGCGGGGGGCACGAGCAGTACTTC. The entire variable domain, with the rest obtained from reference TRBV7-9 and TRBJ2-7, is as follows: DTGVSQNPRHKITKRGQNVTFRCDPISEHNRLYWYRQTLGQGPEFLTYFQNEAQLEKSRLLSDRFSAERPKGSFSTLEIQRTEQGDSAMYLCASSLALGGGHEQYFGPGTRLTVT.

This chain uses TRBV10-3 with TRBJ1-2, with no clear D. Germline values: CDR1 ENHRY, CDR2 SYGVKD. V was shortened by 0 bases and J by 8 bases, with 16 bases between the two germline ends. This CDR3 has 15 residues. Here the CDR3 DNA reads TGTGCCATCAGTGAGTCGATTAGCCAAGCAAGAGGCTACACCTTC. This translates into CAISESISQARGYTF.

As to this clone: A read error may produce the germline difference seen at one junction end. In the same sample, other DNA sequences code for this CDR3. The chain is built from TRBV6-6 and TRBJ2-2, with 11 bases fitting TRBD2. The CDR3 runs 15 residues. Germline CDR1 and CDR2: MNHNY and SVGAGI (reference sequence). This chain's CDR3 is CASSGGAEVTGELFF. The CDR3 DNA is TGCGCCAGTAGCGGGGGGGCGGAGGTCACCGGGGAGCTGTTTTTT.

This clone was seen only a few times. The chain combines TRBV21-1 with TRBJ1-5. TRBV21-1 is a pseudogene segment. The CDR3 is 14 amino acids. CDR3 sequence reads: CASSLGKRHQPQHF. The CDR3, as DNA: TGTGCCAGCAGCCTCGGGAAGAGGCATCAGCCCCAGCATTTT.

In regard to this clone: The same CDR3 can be traced to other DNA sequences in this sample. The chain uses TRBV5-1 and TRBJ2-7; 8 bases agree with TRBD1. V gave up 5 bases and J gave up 2 bases; unmatched junction bases: 3. From germline, CDR1 is SGHRS and CDR2 YFSETQ. The CDR3 runs to 13 residues. Here the CDR3 reads CASRGTGTYEQYF. The CDR3 DNA reads TGCGCCAGCAGAGGGACAGGAACCTACGAGCAGTACTTC.

The chain combines TRBV30 with TRBJ2-7; a weak D match, TRBD2 (6 bases). The CDR3 has 14 amino acids. V shed 5 bases and J shed 1 base, with 15 bases lying between them. Germline V gene data show CDR1 as GTSNPN and CDR2 as SVGIG (reference sequence). The CDR3 DNA reads as TGTGCCTGGGTGGGGGGTACCCGTTCCTACGAGCAGTACTTC. It encodes CAWVGGTRSYEQYF.

This sequence joins TRBV4-2 and TRBJ1-4, with unresolved D. This CDR3 spans 18 amino acids. Trimming cost V 3 bases and J 0 bases, with 17 bases left between them. Germline values: CDR1 LGHNA, CDR2 YNFKEQ. CDR3 residues: CASSHPGRTEATNEKLFF. In DNA, the CDR3 is TGTGCCAGCAGCCACCCGGGGAGAACGGAAGCAACTAATGAAAAACTGTTTTTT.

This sequence joins TRBV5-1 and TRBJ1-1, with 8 bases identical to TRBD1. The length of the CDR3 is 16 residues. Germline CDR1 and CDR2: SGHRS and YFSETQ. Unmatched junction bases numbered 16, after V lost 4 bases and J lost 8 bases. CDR3 protein: CASSPLGQTGTGEAFF. DNA for the CDR3: TGCGCCAGCAGCCCTTTAGGGCAAACCGGGACAGGAGAAGCTTTCTTT.

This rearrangement joins TRBV2 to TRBJ1-4; possibly TRBD1 for D (5 bases). The CDR3 totals 15 residues. The germline V gene encodes CDR1 SNHLY and CDR2 FYNNEI. The ends were cut back, 3 bases at V and 1 base at J, with 9 bases in the middle. Written as DNA, the CDR3 is TGTGCCAGCAGTGAGTCGGGGGGAACTAATGAAAAACTGTTTTTT. This translates into CASSESGGTNEKLFF.

The chain combines TRBV6-6 with TRBJ1-4; D is ambiguous. CDR1 and CDR2 from the germline V gene are MNHNY and SVGAGI (reference sequence). V lost 4 bases and J lost 9, with 15 bases in between. The CDR3 spans 14 residues. The chain's CDR3 is CASSWAGAFQKLFF. Written as DNA, the CDR3 is TGTGCCAGCAGTTGGGCAGGTGCCTTTCAAAAACTGTTTTTT.

The rearrangement uses TRBV18 and TRBJ2-7; tentatively, D is TRBD1 (6 bases). Germline CDR1 and CDR2: KGHSH and LQKENI. The CDR3 is made up of 13 amino acids. Trimming removed 3 bases at V and 1 base at J, with 7 bases between. The CDR3 sequence: CASSPTGSYEQYF. DNA of the CDR3: TGTGCCAGCTCACCGACAGGTTCCTACGAGCAGTACTTC.

The rearrangement links TRBV6-5 to TRBJ1-1; 8 bases are a match to TRBD1. The CDR3 runs to 14 residues. The germline CDR1 and CDR2 sequences are MNHEY and SVGAGI. The J segment lost 5 bases and the V segment lost 5 bases, leaving 7 bases of the junction unmatched. The CDR3, as DNA: TGTGCCAGCAGTCAGGACAGGGTATCGACTGAAGCTTTCTTT. The encoded protein is CASSQDRVSTEAFF.

The chain recombines TRBV7-9 with TRBJ2-7; a possible D gene is TRBD1 (5 bases). This CDR3 comprises 14 residues. The V end was cut by 2 bases, the J end by 6 bases, with 14 bases between. Germline loops: CDR1 SEHNR, CDR2 FQNEAQ (reference sequence). This CDR3 is CASSLNWWGGEQYF. As DNA, the CDR3 is TGTGCCAGCAGCTTAAATTGGTGGGGCGGCGAGCAGTACTTC.

The chain joins TRBV5-1 to TRBJ1-5; 10 nucleotides match TRBD1. Germline CDR1 and CDR2: SGHRS and YFSETQ. J gave up 5 bases and V 3 bases, and 2 bases lay outside the gene matches. The CDR3 is 14 residues long. Here the CDR3 reads CASSWTGGDQPQHF. CDR3 sequence (DNA): TGCGCCAGCAGCTGGACAGGGGGAGATCAGCCCCAGCATTTT.